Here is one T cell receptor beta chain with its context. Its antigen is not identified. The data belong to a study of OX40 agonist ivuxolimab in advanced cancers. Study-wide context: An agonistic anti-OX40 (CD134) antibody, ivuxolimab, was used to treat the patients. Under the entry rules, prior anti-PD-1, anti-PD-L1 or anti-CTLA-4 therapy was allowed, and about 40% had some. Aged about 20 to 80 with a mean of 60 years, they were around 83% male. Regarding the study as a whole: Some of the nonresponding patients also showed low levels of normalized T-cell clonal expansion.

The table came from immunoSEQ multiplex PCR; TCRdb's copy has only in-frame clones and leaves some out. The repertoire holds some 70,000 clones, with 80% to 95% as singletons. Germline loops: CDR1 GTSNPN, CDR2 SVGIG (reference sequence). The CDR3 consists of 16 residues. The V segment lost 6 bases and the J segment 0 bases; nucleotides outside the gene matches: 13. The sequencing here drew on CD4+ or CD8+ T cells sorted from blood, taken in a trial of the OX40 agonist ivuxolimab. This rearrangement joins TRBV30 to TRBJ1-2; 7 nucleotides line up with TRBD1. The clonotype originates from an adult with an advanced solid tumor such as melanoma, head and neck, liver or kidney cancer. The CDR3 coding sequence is TGTGCCTGTACCATCTGGGACAGACAAACTAACTATGGCTACACCTTC. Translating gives CACTIWDRQTNYGYTF.